The 30 T cell receptor beta chains presented below share a single source sample, sequenced in a study of spatial heterogeneity in lung cancer. Findings of the study overall: Counts of expanded intratumoral alpha and beta TCRs tracked tumor mutation counts.

From the 5' RACE reads, TCRdb called clonotypes with MiXCR, one entry per CDR3 protein. Among roughly 17,000 distinct CDR3 sequences listed, more than 5% were seen once. Stated time point: sample taken at primary tumor resection. The antigens these receptors bind are not known. Sequencing was performed on lung tumor tissue, taken at surgery. The receptors stem from a male donor with early-stage non-small cell lung cancer.

This clonotype was observed many times. The size of this beta chain means little, since it is a stray read in a library made for alpha chains. The rearrangement links TRBV5-5 to TRBJ1-5, with D unresolved. V was shortened by 0 bases and J by 4 bases, with 11 bases between the two germline ends. In germline, CDR1 is SGHKS, CDR2 YYEKEE (reference sequence). The CDR3 length is 15 residues. CDR3 loop: CASSLEAAINQPQHF. Here the CDR3 DNA reads TGTGCCAGCAGCTTGGAGGCAGCCATTAATCAGCCCCAGCATTTT.

With respect to this clonotype: Little can be read into the size of this beta chain, an off-target read in a library designed for alpha chains. CDR3 residues: CASSFSDRNTNEQFF. The CDR3 DNA follows: TGTGCCAGCAGCTTCAGCGACCGGAATACCAATGAGCAGTTCTTC. The gene calls are TRBV5-6 and TRBJ2-1; D unclear. V dropped 2 bases and J dropped 6 bases, with 15 bases sitting between them. Germline V gives CDR1 SGHDT, CDR2 YYEEEE. The CDR3 sequence is 15 residues long. The full variable domain, with the rest looked up from reference TRBV5-6 and TRBJ2-1, is DAGVTQSPTHLIKTRGQQVTLRCSPKSGHDTVSWYQQALGQGPQFIFQYYEEEERQRGNFPDRFSGHQFPNYSSELNVNALLLGDSALYLCASSFSDRNTNEQFFGPGTRLTVL.

In this sample, this clonotype turned up many times. Found in a library prepared for alpha chains, this beta chain is an off-target read, and its abundance has little meaning. V and J are TRBV24-1 and TRBJ2-2; 7 bases align to TRBD1. The V gene's germline CDR1 is KGHDR and CDR2 SFDVKD. J gave up 5 bases and V 4 bases, and 6 bases lay outside the gene matches. The CDR3 runs to 15 residues. The CDR3 here is CATSDRDSITGELFF. In DNA, the CDR3 is TGTGCCACCAGTGACCGGGACAGCATAACCGGGGAGCTGTTTTTT.

This clonotype was counted ten times or more. Being off target in a library aimed at alpha chains, this beta chain has a size of little meaning. This chain joins TRBV5-1 and TRBJ1-5, with a weak D call TRBD1 (5 bases). The ends were cut back, 4 bases at V and 4 bases at J, with 15 bases in the middle. This CDR3 contains 15 residues. In germline, CDR1 is SGHRS, CDR2 YFSETQ. The CDR3 nucleotides are TGCGCCAGCAGCCCTTTCGGGGGTCTTAATCAGCCCCAGCATTTT. This encodes CASSPFGGLNQPQHF.

This clonotype was seen only a few times. This beta chain was picked up by a library intended for alpha chains and is off target, so its count carries little meaning. This chain links TRBV6-5 with TRBJ2-5; D gene ambiguous. V was pared by 6 bases and J by 5 bases, with 10 bases between. CDR3 length: 12 amino acids. The germline CDR1 and CDR2 sequences are MNHEY and SVGAGI. The CDR3 bases are TGTGCCAGCAGCCGACCTAAGGAGACCCAGTACTTC. It is translated as CASSRPKETQYF.

This clonotype was seen ten or more times. This beta chain is an unintended read in a library built for alpha chains; its size means little. This chain joins TRBV12-3 or TRBV12-4 and TRBJ1-4, with 8 bases that match TRBD1. V gave up 6 bases and J gave up 4 bases; unmatched junction bases: 7. CDR3 size: 15 residues. The CDR3 is CASRRPGQVNEKLFF. For the CDR3, the DNA is TGTGCCAGCAGACGGCCGGGACAGGTTAATGAAAAACTGTTTTTT.

In this sample, this clonotype turned up many times. This beta chain is an off-target read within a library intended for alpha chains, so its frequency means little. This chain joins TRBV5-6 and TRBJ1-2; D perhaps matches TRBD1 (5 bases). The V gene lost 1 base and the J gene lost 8 bases, with 12 bases spanning the gap. The CDR3 extends over 13 amino acids. Germline V gene lookup returns CDR1 SGHDT and CDR2 YYEEEE. The CDR3 here is CASSLNQGGGYTF. As DNA, the CDR3 is TGTGCCAGCAGCTTGAATCAGGGCGGAGGCTACACCTTC.

This clonotype was seen many times. With the library built for alpha chains, this beta chain is off target and its frequency is not meaningful. J is TRBJ2-7 and V is TRBV18; D remains ambiguous. Trimming cost V 4 bases and J 0 bases, with 7 bases left between them. The CDR3 consists of 13 residues. Germline values: CDR1 KGHSH, CDR2 LQKENI. CDR3 bases: TGTGCCAGCTCACAGACTGCCTCCTACGAGCAGTACTTC. It is translated as CASSQTASYEQYF.

In its sample, this clonotype was seen many times. Because this beta chain is a stray read in a library intended to capture alpha chains, its abundance should not be given much weight. The V call is TRBV27, the J call TRBJ2-3; no definite D call. V gave up 2 bases and J gave up 2 bases, with 8 bases separating them. Germline V gene sequence: CDR1 MNHEY, CDR2 SMNVEV (reference sequence). The CDR3 loop spans 14 amino acids. CDR3 residues: CASSLTIPTDTQYF. The DNA of the CDR3 is TGTGCCAGCAGTTTAACTATCCCCACAGATACGCAGTATTTT.

By sample fraction, this clonotype is medium-sized (0.01 to 0.1%). With the library built for alpha chains, this beta chain is off target and its frequency is not meaningful. This sequence joins TRBV5-1 and TRBJ2-5; the match to TRBD1 covers 7 bases. CDR1 SGHRS and CDR2 YFSETQ come from the germline V gene. The CDR3 spans 15 residues. With 5 bases clipped from V and 0 bases from J, the junction kept 7 bases outside the gene matches. CDR3 DNA sequence: TGCGCCAGCAGTACAGGGGATCCCTACCAAGAGACCCAGTACTTC. This codes for CASSTGDPYQETQYF. The whole variable domain, remainder taken from reference TRBV5-1 and TRBJ2-5, is KAGVTQTPRYLIKTRGQQVTLSCSPISGHRSVSWYQQTPGQGLQFLFEYFSETQRNKGNFPGRFSGRQFSNSRSEMNVSTLELGDSALYLCASSTGDPYQETQYFGPGTRLLVL.

This clonotype was detected many times. This beta chain slipped into a library made for alpha chains as a stray read, so its size is not meaningful. The rearrangement uses TRBV27 and TRBJ2-3; TRBD1 agrees at 9 bases. This CDR3 region has 15 residues. Germline loops: CDR1 MNHEY, CDR2 SMNVEV (reference sequence). Unmatched junction bases numbered 7, after V lost 4 bases and J lost 5 bases. The CDR3 DNA follows: TGTGCCAGCAGTTCCAACAGGGGGCATGGAGATACGCAGTATTTT. Its protein is CASSSNRGHGDTQYF.

Regarding this clonotype: A much larger clone differs from this one at a single base, so this may be a read error. This beta chain represents an off-target read in a library built for alpha chains; its size is of limited meaning. J is TRBJ2-7 and V is TRBV29-1; D is possibly TRBD2 (6 bases). The CDR3 runs to 15 residues. Germline CDR1 SQVTM, CDR2 ANQGSEA. The ends were cut back, 1 base at V and 5 bases at J, with 18 bases in the middle. The DNA of the CDR3 is TGCAGCGTTGAAGGGGACGGGGTGGTAGCGGACGAGCAGTACTTC. Encoded protein: CSVEGDGVVADEQYF.

This clonotype was detected ten times or more. This beta chain came through as a stray read in a library set up for alpha chains, and its size says little. The V and J genes are TRBV7-9 and TRBJ2-3; either TRBD1 or TRBD2 may fit D (5 bases each). This CDR3 has 13 amino acids. V gave up 3 bases and J gave up 5 bases, with 9 bases separating them. CDR1 is SEHNR, CDR2 FQNEAQ, per germline (reference sequence). In nucleotides, the CDR3 is TGTGCCAGCAGCTTGAGAGGGGAAGATACGCAGTATTTT. Translated: CASSLRGEDTQYF.

This clonotype was found many times. The library was built for alpha chains, so this beta chain is an off-target read and its size means little. The chain uses TRBV27 and TRBJ1-5; the D gene is possibly TRBD1 (6 bases). Trimming took 5 bases from V and 6 from J, leaving 20 bases between them. CDR3 size: 16 residues. Germline lookup yields CDR1 MNHEY and CDR2 SMNVEV (reference sequence). The CDR3, as DNA: TGTGCCAGCAGTCCGGGGGCCAACGCCCGCGGTCAGCCCCAGCATTTT. It yields the protein CASSPGANARGQPQHF.

This clonotype was recorded many times. A library made for alpha chains picked up this beta chain off target, so its size means little. V and J are TRBV11-2 and TRBJ2-3, with D perhaps given as TRBD1 or TRBD2 (6 bases each). From germline, CDR1 is SGHAT and CDR2 FQNNGV. V was pared by 1 base and J by 0 bases, with 11 bases between. There are 16 residues in the CDR3. The CDR3 protein is CASSLVGGGSTDTQYF. CDR3 coding DNA: TGTGCCAGCAGCTTAGTTGGAGGGGGAAGCACAGATACGCAGTATTTT.

This clonotype was seen only a few times. In a library made to pick up alpha chains, this beta chain is a stray read with a size that means little. The J gene is TRBJ1-4, the V gene TRBV4-3; TRBD1 is a possible D gene (5 bases). The V and J ends lost 0 bases and 5 bases respectively, with 10 bases between them. Looked up from germline, CDR1 is LGHNA and CDR2 is YSLEER. The CDR3 runs 15 residues. The CDR3 DNA reads as TGCGCCAGCAGCCAAGATCACAGGAGAAATGAAAAACTGTTTTTT. It encodes CASSQDHRRNEKLFF.

This clonotype was observed at least ten times. The library was prepared for alpha chains; this beta chain is a stray read, so its frequency means little. This rearrangement joins TRBV29-1 to TRBJ2-1, with 10 bases that match TRBD2. Trimming at V came to 3 bases and at J to 0 bases, leaving 2 bases not matched to a gene. Germline lookup yields CDR1 SQVTM and CDR2 ANQGSEA. The length of the CDR3 is 15 residues. CDR3 DNA: TGCAGCGTTGAGAGACTAGCGGGCTCCTACAATGAGCAGTTCTTC. Its protein is CSVERLAGSYNEQFF.

Judged by abundance, this clonotype is medium-sized. As an off-target read in a library built for alpha chains, this beta chain has a frequency of little significance. V usage is TRBV7-6 and J usage is TRBJ2-1; D gene ambiguous. V lost 3 bases to trimming and J lost 0 bases, with 9 bases between them. From germline, CDR1 is SGHVS and CDR2 FNYEAQ. The CDR3 spans 15 residues. CDR3 sequence reads: CASSFRSSSYNEQFF. CDR3 coding DNA: TGTGCCAGCAGCTTTCGGTCAAGCTCCTACAATGAGCAGTTCTTC.

This clonotype was observed many times. This beta chain is off target for a library built for alpha chains, so its abundance means little. The chain carries TRBV29-1 and TRBJ2-5, with 7 bases aligning to TRBD2. The CDR3 totals 13 residues. In germline, CDR1 is SQVTM, CDR2 ANQGSEA. J lost 5 bases, V lost 4 bases, and 7 bases had no gene match. Here the CDR3 reads CSVGEGFGETQYF. The CDR3 DNA reads as TGCAGCGTTGGGGAGGGGTTCGGGGAGACCCAGTACTTC.

Details on this clonotype: A library prepared for alpha chains yielded this beta chain as an off-target read; its size is of little meaning. The rearrangement links TRBV7-2 to TRBJ2-7, with D uncertain. The CDR3 extends over 12 amino acids. V shed 2 bases and J shed 6 bases, with 8 bases lying between them. CDR1 is SGHTA and CDR2 is FQGNSA in the germline V gene. In nucleotides, the CDR3 is TGTGCCAGCAGCTTACTCGACGGCGAGCAGTACTTC. The encoded protein is CASSLLDGEQYF.

This clonotype has ten or more counts. A read error may produce the germline difference seen at one junction end. The library was prepared for alpha chains; this beta chain is a stray read, so its frequency means little. The chain is built from TRBV7-7 and TRBJ2-3; 9 nucleotides agree with TRBD1. Looked up from germline, CDR1 is SSHAT and CDR2 is FNYEAQ (reference sequence). The CDR3 runs 13 residues. The CDR3 protein is CASSSTGGNTQYF. The CDR3 DNA reads TGTGCTAGCAGCTCCACAGGGGGCAATACGCAGTATTTT.

Of note for this clonotype: This beta chain represents an off-target read in a library built for alpha chains; its size is of limited meaning. The rearrangement joins TRBV5-4 to TRBJ2-3; 12 bases line up with TRBD2. The junction had 5 bases not matched to a gene; V was cut back by 3 bases and J by 0 bases. CDR3 length equals 17 residues. The germline gives CDR1 SGHNT, CDR2 YYREEE (reference sequence). CDR3 sequence reads: CASSWDGLAGSTDTQYF. As DNA, the CDR3 is TGTGCCAGCAGCTGGGACGGACTAGCGGGGAGCACAGATACGCAGTATTTT.

Comment on this clonotype: This beta chain appears as a stray read in a library generated for alpha chains; its size is not informative. The J gene is TRBJ1-5, the V gene TRBV11-2, with 7 bases identical to TRBD1. The CDR3 length is 14 residues. V was clipped by 5 bases and J by 4 bases; unmatched bases: 5. Germline V gene sequence: CDR1 SGHAT, CDR2 FQNNGV. The CDR3 reads CASSPTGVNQPQHF. CDR3 sequence (DNA): TGTGCCAGCAGCCCCACAGGGGTTAATCAGCCCCAGCATTTT.

This clonotype was seen many times. This beta chain came through as a stray read in a library set up for alpha chains, and its size says little. The V and J genes are TRBV27 and TRBJ2-5, with 9 bases aligning to TRBD1. The germline gives CDR1 MNHEY, CDR2 SMNVEV (reference sequence). The CDR3 length is 15 residues. The trim removed 5 bases at V and 2 bases at J, leaving 6 bases unmatched. The CDR3 reads CASSPGQGRQETQYF. The CDR3 coding sequence is TGTGCCAGCAGTCCCGGACAGGGGAGGCAAGAGACCCAGTACTTC.

This clonotype was detected ten times or more. Because this beta chain is a stray read in a library intended to capture alpha chains, its abundance should not be given much weight. The chain carries TRBV7-3 and TRBJ2-2; 7 nucleotides agree with TRBD2. J gave up 4 bases and V 0 bases, and 8 bases lay outside the gene matches. This CDR3 contains 17 residues. Germline V gene data show CDR1 as SGHTA and CDR2 as FQGTGA. CDR3 coding DNA: TGTGCCAGCAGCTTAACCCCCTCAGCGGGGTTCACCGGGGAGCTGTTTTTT. Encoded protein: CASSLTPSAGFTGELFF.

Many counts were recorded for this clonotype. As an off-target read in a library built for alpha chains, this beta chain has a frequency of little significance. The chain recombines TRBV20-1 with TRBJ2-1; 10 nucleotides agree with TRBD2. Germline V gives CDR1 DFQATT, CDR2 SNEGSKA (reference sequence). Trimming removed 3 bases from V and 10 bases from J; junction bases left unmatched: 9. The CDR3 loop spans 14 amino acids. CDR3 coding DNA: TGCAGTGCTAGTAGTACTAGCGGGGTGCGGGAGCAGTTCTTC. Its protein is CSASSTSGVREQFF.

This clonotype appeared a few times. Within a library made for alpha chains, this beta chain is off target, and its count is uninformative. The CDR3 DNA sequence: TGCAGTGCTAGAGATATCGGGAGCTCCTACAATGAGCAGTTCTTC. It specifies CSARDIGSSYNEQFF. The chain uses TRBV20-1 and TRBJ2-1; D is perhaps TRBD2 (6 bases). The germline CDR1 and CDR2 sequences are DFQATT and SNEGSKA (reference sequence). The CDR3 length is 15 residues. The V gene lost 0 bases and the J gene lost 0 bases, with 9 bases spanning the gap.

By sample share, this clonotype is medium-sized. Found in a library prepared for alpha chains, this beta chain is an off-target read, and its abundance has little meaning. The genes are TRBV7-3 and TRBJ1-6, with TRBD1 matching over 7 bases. The ends lost 4 bases at V and 6 bases at J; junction bases unmatched: 3. The CDR3 contains 14 residues. Per the germline V gene, CDR1 is SGHTA and CDR2 is FQGTGA. The DNA for the CDR3 is TGTGCCAGCAGCTCGGGACAGTTTAATTCACCCCTCCACTTT. Protein product: CASSSGQFNSPLHF.

This clonotype was recorded at least ten times. As an off-target read in a library built for alpha chains, this beta chain has a frequency of little significance. The chain is built from TRBV7-8 and TRBJ2-7, with D unresolved. CDR3 length: 15 residues. Trimming took off 5 bases at V and 0 bases at J, with 14 bases between the two ends. CDR1 and CDR2 from the germline V gene are SGHVS and FQNEAQ. The CDR3, as DNA: TGTGCCAGCAGCCCCAATGAAGTGAGCTCCTACGAGCAGTACTTC. It specifies CASSPNEVSSYEQYF.

This clonotype was counted at least ten times. With the library built for alpha chains, this beta chain is off target and its frequency is not meaningful. The chain joins TRBV27 to TRBJ2-1, with 13 bases that match TRBD2. V was clipped by 6 bases and J by 0 bases; unmatched bases: 11. This CDR3 has 19 residues. In germline, CDR1 is MNHEY, CDR2 SMNVEV (reference sequence). CDR3 region: CASRRFGTSGISSYNEQFF. In DNA, the CDR3 is TGTGCCAGCAGGAGATTTGGGACTAGCGGGATCAGCTCCTACAATGAGCAGTTCTTC.